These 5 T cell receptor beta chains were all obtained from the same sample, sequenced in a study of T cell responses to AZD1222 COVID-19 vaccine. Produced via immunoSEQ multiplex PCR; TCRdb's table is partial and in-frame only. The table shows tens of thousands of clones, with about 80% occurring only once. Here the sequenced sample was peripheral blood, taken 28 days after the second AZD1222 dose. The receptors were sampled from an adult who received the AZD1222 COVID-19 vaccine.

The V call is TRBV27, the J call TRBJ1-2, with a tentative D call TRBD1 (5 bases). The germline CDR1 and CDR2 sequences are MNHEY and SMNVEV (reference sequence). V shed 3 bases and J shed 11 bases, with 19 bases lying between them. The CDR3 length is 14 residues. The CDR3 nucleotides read TGTGCCAGCAGTTTTGGACACAGCACCGGTCAATACACCTTC. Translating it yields CASSFGHSTGQYTF.

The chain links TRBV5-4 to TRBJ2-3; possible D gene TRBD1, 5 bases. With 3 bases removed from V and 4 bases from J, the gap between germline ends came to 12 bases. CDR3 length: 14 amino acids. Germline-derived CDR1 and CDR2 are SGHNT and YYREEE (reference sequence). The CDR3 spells CASSSPLTADTQYF. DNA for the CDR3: TGTGCCAGCAGCTCCCCTTTGACAGCAGATACGCAGTATTTT.

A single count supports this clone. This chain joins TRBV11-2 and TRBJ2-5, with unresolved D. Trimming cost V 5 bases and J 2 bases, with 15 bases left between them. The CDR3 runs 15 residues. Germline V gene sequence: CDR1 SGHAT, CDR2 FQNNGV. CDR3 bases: TGTGCCAGCAGCCCCTCCCGGGTAGGGCAAGAGACCCAGTACTTC. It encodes CASSPSRVGQETQYF.

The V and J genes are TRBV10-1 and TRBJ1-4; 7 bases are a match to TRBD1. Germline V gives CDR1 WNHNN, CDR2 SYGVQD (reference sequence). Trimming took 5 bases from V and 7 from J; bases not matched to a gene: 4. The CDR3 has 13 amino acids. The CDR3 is CASSRDSGEKLFF. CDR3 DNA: TGCGCCAGCAGTCGGGACAGTGGTGAAAAACTGTTTTTT.

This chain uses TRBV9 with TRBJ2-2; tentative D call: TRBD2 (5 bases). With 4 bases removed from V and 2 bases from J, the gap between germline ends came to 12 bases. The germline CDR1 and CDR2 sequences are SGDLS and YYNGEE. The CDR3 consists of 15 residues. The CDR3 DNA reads TGTGCCAGCAGCCCCGTGGGAGTTAACACCGGGGAGCTGTTTTTT. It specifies CASSPVGVNTGELFF.